Listed here are 24 T cell receptor beta chains from one sample, sequenced in a study of shared clonotypes between healthy human individuals. Measured with immunoSEQ multiplex PCR; TCRdb has only the in-frame clones, and not every one. The repertoire holds hundreds of thousands of clones, with 73% as singletons. The sequenced material came from memory CD4+ T cells sorted from blood. Subset in this sample: CD45RA-negative fraction. These TCRs come from a woman in her 30s in good health.

The genes are TRBV2 and TRBJ1-4; TRBD1 is a possible D gene (5 bases). The germline V and J ends were trimmed by 10 bases and 8 bases, with 17 bases remaining between them. The germline V gene encodes CDR1 SNHLY and CDR2 FYNNEI. CDR3 size: 13 residues. CDR3 bases: TGTGCCACCTCCGGGACCGTCGGGGAAAAACTGTTTTTT. This translates into CATSGTVGEKLFF.

This clone occurred once. The conserved phenylalanine or tryptophan is not found at the CDR3 terminus, so this likely reflects a read error. It is unclear where the CDR3 begins or ends on the DNA, so no DNA is shown, and the CDR3 is as TCRdb lists it. CDR3 sequence reads: CASSLTSGAHRALQI. The chain has TRBV28 and TRBJ2-7; the listed D gene, TRBD2, was not tested against the DNA. CDR1 is MDHEN and CDR2 is SYDVKM in the germline V gene. The CDR3 has 15 residues if both end residues are counted.

V usage is TRBV7-9 and J usage is TRBJ2-7; 7 bases are a match to TRBD2. From germline, CDR1 is SEHNR and CDR2 FQNEAQ (reference sequence). Trimming cost V 4 bases and J 2 bases; bases outside gene matches: 5. The CDR3 has 14 residues. CDR3 amino acids: CASSSVGGTYEQYF. The DNA of the CDR3 is TGTGCCAGCAGCTCGGTGGGGGGGACCTACGAGCAGTACTTC.

The rearrangement links TRBV7-9 to TRBJ1-3; no reliable D call. The CDR3 extends over 14 amino acids. CDR1 is SEHNR, CDR2 FQNEAQ, per germline (reference sequence). Trimming removed 5 bases from V and 4 bases from J, with 12 bases in between. The CDR3 region has the DNA TGTGCCAGCAGCAAGACTACGAGGGGAAACACCATATATTTT. It is translated as CASSKTTRGNTIYF.

The chain uses TRBV27 and TRBJ2-2; 11 bases map to TRBD2. V gave up 6 bases and J gave up 7 bases; unmatched junction bases: 4. Looked up from germline, CDR1 is MNHEY and CDR2 is SMNVEV (reference sequence). The CDR3 is 14 amino acids. This CDR3 reads CASSRGTSGGELFF. The CDR3 DNA follows: TGTGCCAGCAGCCGAGGGACTAGCGGCGGGGAGCTGTTTTTT.

The chain is built from TRBV5-1 and TRBJ1-4, with unresolved D. Germline loops: CDR1 SGHRS, CDR2 YFSETQ. This CDR3 comprises 13 residues. V shed 0 bases and J shed 4 bases, with 4 bases lying between them. CDR3 sequence: CASSLGHNEKLFF. The CDR3 bases are TGCGCCAGCAGCTTGGGACATAATGAAAAACTGTTTTTT.

The gene calls are TRBV4-1 and TRBJ2-7; the match to TRBD1 covers 7 bases. V dropped 2 bases and J dropped 2; count of bases not matched to a gene: 9. The length of the CDR3 is 16 residues. Germline CDR1 is MGHRA and CDR2 is YSYEKL. The CDR3 DNA sequence: TGCGCCAGCAGCCAACATTACCGGGACAGAGCCTACGAGCAGTACTTC. Amino acid sequence: CASSQHYRDRAYEQYF.

V gene TRBV5-6 combines with J gene TRBJ2-4; the match to TRBD1 covers 7 bases. CDR1 and CDR2 (germline): SGHDT, YYEEEE. The J segment lost 1 base and the V segment lost 4 bases, leaving 8 bases of the junction unmatched. This CDR3 is built from 16 residues. Here the CDR3 DNA reads TGTGCCAGCAGCAAGACAGGGAGTAAGGCCAAAAACATTCAGTACTTC. It translates to CASSKTGSKAKNIQYF.

V usage is TRBV29-1 and J usage is TRBJ1-1; maybe TRBD1 (6 bases). V was shortened by 5 bases and J by 5 bases, with 21 bases between the two germline ends. The CDR3 extends over 15 amino acids. Germline loops: CDR1 SQVTM, CDR2 ANQGSEA. The CDR3 sequence: CSVSPGVAARTEAFF. In DNA form, the CDR3 reads TGCAGCGTTTCTCCAGGGGTTGCGGCCCGTACTGAAGCTTTCTTT.

This clone was seen once. This rearrangement joins TRBV6-1 to TRBJ1-5; possible D gene TRBD1, 5 bases. Germline values: CDR1 MNHNS, CDR2 SASEGT. V was clipped by 6 bases and J by 4 bases, with 16 bases between them. The CDR3 is 15 residues long. The CDR3 protein is CASREPGRPNQPQHF. In DNA, the CDR3 is TGTGCCAGCAGGGAACCGGGACGGCCGAATCAGCCCCAGCATTTT.

This clone was detected a few times. V is TRBV5-6 and J is TRBJ1-2, with 9 bases aligning to TRBD1. In germline, CDR1 is SGHDT, CDR2 YYEEEE. V gave up 8 bases and J gave up 1 base; unmatched junction bases: 12. The CDR3 extends over 16 amino acids. CDR3 sequence (DNA): TGTGCCAGTACACCAACCGGGACAGGGATTAACTATGGCTACACCTTC. It specifies CASTPTGTGINYGYTF.

The chain couples TRBV28 to TRBJ2-6; D call uncertain. This CDR3 region has 17 residues. The germline CDR1 and CDR2 sequences are MDHEN and SYDVKM. The ends were cut back, 5 bases at V and 3 bases at J, with 17 bases in the middle. CDR3 region: CASSLDLGIGGANVLTF. The CDR3 DNA reads TGTGCCAGCAGTCTCGACCTGGGGATAGGTGGGGCCAACGTCCTGACTTTC.

This clone was seen just once. The rearrangement uses TRBV28 and TRBJ1-2; tentatively, D is TRBD1 (6 bases). Germline CDR1 reads MDHEN; CDR2 reads SYDVKM. The CDR3 loop spans 16 amino acids. The ends were cut back, 8 bases at V and 2 bases at J, with 21 bases in the middle. Here the CDR3 reads CASLPGMGGGNYGYTF. The CDR3 nucleotides read TGTGCCAGCCTTCCGGGTATGGGGGGCGGCAACTATGGCTACACCTTC.

The chain employs TRBV5-1 and TRBJ2-1; unclear D gene. V shed 0 bases and J shed 8 bases, with 12 bases lying between them. CDR3 size: 14 residues. Germline V lookup: CDR1 SGHRS, CDR2 YFSETQ. The CDR3 DNA reads TGCGCCAGCAGCTTGGCCCTCCTAAGCTATGAGCAGTTCTTC. As protein: CASSLALLSYEQFF.

The chain uses TRBV7-8 and TRBJ2-7; 10 bases agree with TRBD2. Trimming at V came to 0 bases and at J to 7 bases, leaving 6 bases not matched to a gene. The CDR3 has 15 residues. Germline V gene sequence: CDR1 SGHVS, CDR2 FQNEAQ. The CDR3 nucleotides read TGTGCCAGCAGCTTAGCGCTAGCGGGAGCTTATGAGCAGTACTTC. Protein sequence: CASSLALAGAYEQYF.

This chain connects TRBV6-5 to TRBJ2-3; no definite D call. This CDR3 has 15 residues. Trimming shortened V by 4 bases and J by 3 bases, and 14 bases separated the two germline ends. Germline lookup yields CDR1 MNHEY and CDR2 SVGAGI. The CDR3 protein is CASSFAPRFTDTQYF. The CDR3 DNA reads TGTGCCAGCAGTTTTGCCCCCCGATTTACAGATACGCAGTATTTT.

V usage is TRBV6-1 and J usage is TRBJ2-1; 13 bases are a match to TRBD2. The germline CDR1 and CDR2 sequences are MNHNS and SASEGT. The CDR3 extends over 15 amino acids. V was pared by 6 bases and J by 8 bases, with 7 bases of the junction left unmatched. The CDR3 reads CASSQLAGGPHEQFF. The CDR3 nucleotides are TGTGCCAGCAGCCAACTAGCGGGAGGGCCCCATGAGCAGTTCTTC.

This rearrangement joins TRBV2 to TRBJ1-1; D is unresolved. Looked up from germline, CDR1 is SNHLY and CDR2 is FYNNEI. V dropped 8 bases and J dropped 5 bases, with 9 bases sitting between them. This CDR3 is 11 amino acids long. The CDR3 nucleotides are TGTGCCAGCGTTGTTCGGACTGAAGCTTTCTTT. This codes for CASVVRTEAFF.

This sequence joins TRBV5-4 and TRBJ1-2; TRBD1 might be the D (5 bases). Trimming removed 4 bases from V and 4 bases from J, with 8 bases in between. Germline V gives CDR1 SGHNT, CDR2 YYREEE (reference sequence). This CDR3 is 12 amino acids long. The CDR3 protein is CASSRDGYGYTF. In DNA, the CDR3 is TGTGCCAGCAGCAGGGACGGCTATGGCTACACCTTC.

The V and J genes are TRBV28 and TRBJ2-5, with a possible D match to TRBD1 (6 bases). CDR1 is MDHEN and CDR2 is SYDVKM in the germline V gene. This CDR3 is 13 amino acids long. V gave up 6 bases and J gave up 5 bases, with 13 bases separating them. This CDR3 reads CASRGQFSETQYF. The DNA for the CDR3 is TGTGCCAGCAGAGGACAGTTCAGTGAGACCCAGTACTTC.

The chain employs TRBV7-8 and TRBJ2-7, with 7 bases identical to TRBD1. CDR1 and CDR2 (germline): SGHVS, FQNEAQ. The length of the CDR3 is 15 residues. Germline trimming cut 3 bases from V and 0 bases from J; bases unmatched to any gene: 5. As DNA, the CDR3 is TGTGCCAGCAGCTTTACCGGGACAGCCTCCTACGAGCAGTACTTC. Translated, it gives CASSFTGTASYEQYF.

V gene TRBV19 combines with J gene TRBJ1-5; D remains ambiguous. Between the trimmed V and J ends, which lost 7 bases and 6 bases, there was a span of 16 bases. Germline CDR1 is LNHDA and CDR2 is SQIVND (reference sequence). The CDR3 spans 14 residues. CDR3 nucleotides: TGTGCCAGTATCCCAGGCGGGTCTGGTCAGCCCCAGCATTTT. Its translation is CASIPGGSGQPQHF.

This rearrangement joins TRBV11-2 to TRBJ2-5, with 8 bases lining up with TRBD1. The germline CDR1 and CDR2 sequences are SGHAT and FQNNGV. This CDR3 has 15 amino acids. V trimming: 2 bases; J trimming: 2 bases; junction bases outside the gene matches: 4. The CDR3 loop reads CASSLMGQEQETQYF. DNA for the CDR3: TGTGCCAGCAGCTTAATGGGACAGGAGCAAGAGACCCAGTACTTC.

This clone was observed once. The sample contains more than one DNA sequence encoding this CDR3. The gene calls are TRBV18 and TRBJ1-1; 9 nucleotides line up with TRBD1. Germline trimming cut 3 bases from V and 2 bases from J; bases unmatched to any gene: 1. The CDR3 length is 14 residues. Germline-derived CDR1 and CDR2 are KGHSH and LQKENI. CDR3 protein: CASSPGQGNTEAFF. The CDR3 DNA follows: TGTGCCAGCTCACCGGGACAGGGAAACACTGAAGCTTTCTTT.